Ten or more counts support the clone carrying this T cell receptor (beta chain). These data are taken from a study of molecular identifiers for immune sequencing clone quantification. The CDR3 contains 15 residues. Deletions cut 10 bases from V and 0 bases from J, with 13 bases between. CDR1 is LNHDA, CDR2 SQIVND, per germline (reference sequence). Library preparation followed earlier protocols using designated TCR primers. Each CDR3 protein gets one entry after TCRdb re-called the PCR reads with MiXCR. The sample includes 300,000 to 350,000 distinct CDR3 sequences, 20% to 25% of them seen just once. The chain links TRBV19 to TRBJ2-6; D may be TRBD1 (6 bases). This sequence originates from a human donor in good health. Some libraries in this study had Jurkat cell RNA spiked in. The source material was naive CD8+ T cells from blood, with Jurkat cell RNA spiked in. As for subset: FACS-sorted CD8+CD4-CCR7+CD45RA+ naive T cells. This CDR3 is CAIDRSRSGANVLTF. DNA of the CDR3: TGTGCCATTGACAGGAGCCGCTCTGGGGCCAACGTCCTGACTTTC.